These 26 T cell receptor beta chains came from one sample sequenced in a study of shared clonotypes between healthy human individuals. TCRdb keeps only in-frame clones here, not all; method: immunoSEQ multiplex PCR. The repertoire consists of roughly 1.5 million clones, with approximately 98% occurring once and the leading ten covering roughly 0.45%. Sequencing input: naive CD4+ T cells sorted from blood. Subset defined: CD45RA+ positively selected. The receptors stem from a man aged 25 to 45 in good health.

The V gene is TRBV5-1, the J gene TRBJ2-7, with TRBD2 identical over 7 bases. The germline V gene has CDR1 SGHRS and CDR2 YFSETQ. CDR3 length: 17 amino acids. This CDR3 reads CAPPGPSARGGSYEQYF. The CDR3 nucleotides are TGCGCGCCTCCCGGGCCCTCCGCCCGCGGGGGCTCCTACGAGCAGTACTTC.

This chain connects TRBV6-5 to TRBJ1-4, with D maybe TRBD1 (5 bases). V was clipped by 4 bases and J by 7 bases, with 16 bases between them. This CDR3 region has 15 residues. Germline V gives CDR1 MNHEY, CDR2 SVGAGI. The CDR3 spells CASSSDGQKGEKLFF. CDR3 coding DNA: TGTGCCAGCAGTTCGGACGGACAAAAGGGTGAAAAACTGTTTTTT.

This rearrangement joins TRBV6-5 to TRBJ2-1; no clear D. V lost 7 bases to trimming and J lost 10 bases, with 14 bases between them. The CDR3 runs to 12 residues. From germline, CDR1 is MNHEY and CDR2 SVGAGI. In DNA form, the CDR3 reads TGTGCCAGCAACAACCCCCGACGCGAGCAGTTCTTC. It is translated as CASNNPRREQFF.

This chain links TRBV9 with TRBJ2-7; D perhaps matches TRBD2 (5 bases). Between the trimmed V and J ends, which lost 4 bases and 5 bases, there was a span of 13 bases. The CDR3 extends over 13 amino acids. Germline V CDR1 and CDR2: SGDLS, YYNGEE. CDR3 protein: CASSSPGINEQYF. CDR3 nucleotides: TGTGCCAGCAGCTCCCCGGGGATTAACGAGCAGTACTTC.

The chain links TRBV7-2 to TRBJ2-1, with 7 bases matching TRBD1. The CDR3 consists of 14 residues. Germline values: CDR1 SGHTA, CDR2 FQGNSA. Trimming at V came to 5 bases and at J to 8 bases, leaving 9 bases not matched to a gene. The CDR3 is CASSPPGGMYEQFF. CDR3 DNA: TGTGCCAGCAGCCCCCCAGGGGGAATGTATGAGCAGTTCTTC.

The rearrangement uses TRBV5-4 and TRBJ1-5; possibly TRBD1 for D (6 bases). Germline V gives CDR1 SGHNT, CDR2 YYREEE (reference sequence). This CDR3 comprises 14 residues. V lost 3 bases and J lost 7, with 14 bases in between. The CDR3 loop is CASSWAGVNQPQHF. DNA of the CDR3: TGTGCCAGCAGCTGGGCAGGGGTGAACCAGCCCCAGCATTTT.

CDR3 residues: CASSSAGPSGNTIYF. CDR3 nucleotide sequence: TGTGCCAGCAGCTCCGCGGGCCCCTCTGGAAACACCATATATTTT. The chain links TRBV11-2 to TRBJ1-3; D gene ambiguous. Germline V gene data show CDR1 as SGHAT and CDR2 as FQNNGV. This CDR3 has 15 amino acids. The V and J ends lost 4 bases and 0 bases respectively, with 10 bases between them. The whole variable domain, remainder taken from reference TRBV11-2 and TRBJ1-3, is EAGVAQSPRYKIIEKRQSVAFWCNPISGHATLYWYQQILGQGPKLLIQFQNNGVVDDSQLPKDRFSAERLKGVDSTLKIQPAKLEDSAVYLCASSSAGPSGNTIYFGEGSWLTVV.

The chain carries TRBV11-2 and TRBJ2-3, with TRBD2 matching 9 bases. The CDR3 extends over 19 amino acids. Germline lookup yields CDR1 SGHAT and CDR2 FQNNGV. Unmatched junction bases numbered 14, after V lost 4 bases and J lost 0 bases. CDR3 nucleotide sequence: TGTGCCAGCAGCTGGAGTAGGACAGCGGCGGGAGGGAGCACAGATACGCAGTATTTT. This codes for CASSWSRTAAGGSTDTQYF.

Only a few counts were recorded for this clone. This chain joins TRBV6-5 and TRBJ2-1; 8 nucleotides line up with TRBD2. Germline CDR1 is MNHEY and CDR2 is SVGAGI. V dropped 4 bases and J dropped 0; count of bases not matched to a gene: 5. This CDR3 region has 16 residues. The CDR3 is CASSLTSDRSYNEQFF. CDR3 nucleotide sequence: TGTGCCAGCAGTTTGACTAGCGACCGCTCCTACAATGAGCAGTTCTTC.

The chain joins TRBV9 to TRBJ1-2, with TRBD1 matching over 7 bases. CDR1 is SGDLS, CDR2 YYNGEE, per germline. V lost 1 base, J lost 3 bases, and 12 bases stayed unmatched. CDR3 length: 17 residues. CDR3 loop: CASSVPSTGRIDYGYTF. The CDR3 DNA reads TGTGCCAGCAGCGTACCATCGACAGGGAGGATCGACTATGGCTACACCTTC. Variable domain in full (rest from reference TRBV9 and TRBJ1-2): DSGVTQTPKHLITATGQRVTLRCSPRSGDLSVYWYQQSLDQGLQFLIQYYNGEERAKGNILERFSAQQFPDLHSELNLSSLELGDSALYFCASSVPSTGRIDYGYTFGSGTRLTVV.

The chain is built from TRBV28 and TRBJ1-4; D gene uncertain. Trimming pared 3 bases from V and 4 bases from J, leaving 9 bases between. CDR3 length: 14 amino acids. Germline-derived CDR1 and CDR2 are MDHEN and SYDVKM. The CDR3, as DNA: TGTGCCAGCAGTTTTACAGCCTATAATGAAAAACTGTTTTTT. It yields the protein CASSFTAYNEKLFF.

The genes are TRBV18 and TRBJ2-3, with D possibly TRBD1 on 6 matching bases. The CDR3 runs 16 residues. The V gene lost 4 bases and the J gene lost 6 bases, with 20 bases spanning the gap. CDR1 is KGHSH and CDR2 is LQKENI in the germline V gene. The CDR3 spells CASSRSGGLKPDTQYF. CDR3 nucleotides: TGTGCCAGCTCACGGTCTGGGGGCCTTAAACCTGATACGCAGTATTTT.

This chain uses TRBV5-6 with TRBJ2-2; a possible D gene is TRBD1 (6 bases). CDR1 is SGHDT and CDR2 is YYEEEE in the germline V gene. The CDR3 is 12 residues long. V gave up 3 bases and J gave up 7 bases, with 7 bases separating them. CDR3 DNA: TGTGCCAGCAGCTGGACAGACGGGGAGCTGTTTTTT. Residues: CASSWTDGELFF. The full variable domain, its missing parts supplied by reference TRBV5-6 and TRBJ2-2, is DAGVTQSPTHLIKTRGQQVTLRCSPKSGHDTVSWYQQALGQGPQFIFQYYEEEERQRGNFPDRFSGHQFPNYSSELNVNALLLGDSALYLCASSWTDGELFFGEGSRLTVL.

The rearrangement links TRBV6-4 to TRBJ1-1, with 8 positions matching TRBD1. The germline V gene has CDR1 MRHNA and CDR2 SNTAGT. V shed 6 bases, J shed 2 bases, and the junction held 11 bases outside the gene matches. The CDR3 spans 16 residues. The CDR3 DNA follows: TGTGCCAGCAGGTATCCACAGGGGGTCTCTAACACTGAAGCTTTCTTT. Its protein is CASRYPQGVSNTEAFF.

This chain uses TRBV5-1 with TRBJ2-7; D is unresolved. Germline CDR1 and CDR2: SGHRS and YFSETQ. This CDR3 region has 12 residues. V lost 4 bases and J lost 5, with 10 bases in between. The CDR3 nucleotides read TGCGCCAGCAGCATTTCTCTCGACGAGCAGTACTTC. Its translation is CASSISLDEQYF.

The chain couples TRBV5-8 to TRBJ2-1; D might be TRBD1 (5 bases). Trimming removed 0 bases from V and 0 bases from J, with 10 bases in between. The germline V gene encodes CDR1 SGHTS and CDR2 YDEGEE. The CDR3 length is 16 residues. CDR3 sequence: CASSLVRVYSYNEQFF. The CDR3 region has the DNA TGTGCCAGCAGCTTGGTCAGGGTTTACTCCTACAATGAGCAGTTCTTC.

This clone was found once. The CDR3 nucleotides read TGTGCCAGCACCTTGGGGGGGAACTATGGCTACACCTTC. This sequence encodes CASTLGGNYGYTF. The rearrangement links TRBV28 to TRBJ1-2; a weak D match, TRBD1 (5 bases). The CDR3 has 13 amino acids. V was clipped by 7 bases and J by 2 bases, with 11 bases between them. Germline lookup yields CDR1 MDHEN and CDR2 SYDVKM.

This clone appeared a single time. V gene TRBV27 combines with J gene TRBJ2-1; D unresolved. Per germline, CDR1 MNHEY and CDR2 SMNVEV (reference sequence). The length of the CDR3 is 13 residues. The V gene lost 3 bases and the J gene lost 8 bases, with 11 bases spanning the gap. The CDR3 is CASSFYSDYEQFF. CDR3 in DNA: TGTGCCAGCAGTTTTTATTCAGACTATGAGCAGTTCTTC.

Concerning this clone: This CDR3 is also generated by other DNA sequences in the sample. This rearrangement joins TRBV29-1 to TRBJ1-1, with D hard to call. The germline CDR1 and CDR2 sequences are SQVTM and ANQGSEA. V was trimmed by 3 bases and J by 5 bases, leaving 1 base between them. The CDR3 runs to 9 residues. CDR3 protein: CSVDTEAFF. The DNA for the CDR3 is TGCAGCGTTGATACTGAAGCTTTCTTT.

The rearrangement uses TRBV29-1 and TRBJ2-1; 11 bases are a match to TRBD2. Germline V CDR1 and CDR2: SQVTM, ANQGSEA. With 7 bases clipped from V and 6 bases from J, the junction kept 8 bases outside the gene matches. This CDR3 region has 14 residues. DNA for the CDR3: TGCAGCGGGGGGTACGGACTAGCGGGCAATGAGCAGTTCTTC. Translating gives CSGGYGLAGNEQFF.

This chain joins TRBV5-1 and TRBJ2-5; 15 bases match TRBD2. V was clipped by 4 bases and J by 5 bases; unmatched bases: 6. The CDR3 contains 16 residues. Germline V gene sequence: CDR1 SGHRS, CDR2 YFSETQ. The CDR3 loop is CASSQGLAGGMETQYF. DNA of the CDR3: TGCGCCAGCAGCCAGGGACTAGCGGGAGGTATGGAGACCCAGTACTTC.

The rearrangement links TRBV5-1 to TRBJ2-7, with 8 bases lining up with TRBD2. The germline CDR1 and CDR2 sequences are SGHRS and YFSETQ. V trimming: 0 bases; J trimming: 3 bases; junction bases outside the gene matches: 8. There are 16 residues in the CDR3. This chain's CDR3 is CASSLAPQRELYEQYF. The CDR3 bases are TGCGCCAGCAGCTTGGCCCCCCAGCGGGAGCTCTACGAGCAGTACTTC.

This clone was seen a single time. This chain's CDR3 is CASSLLPANTEAFF. As DNA, the CDR3 is TGTGCCAGTAGTCTCCTCCCGGCCAACACTGAAGCTTTCTTT. The chain has TRBV19 and TRBJ1-1, with D uncertain. The CDR3 is 14 amino acids. V was clipped by 5 bases and J by 2 bases, with 12 bases between them. Germline V gene lookup returns CDR1 LNHDA and CDR2 SQIVND (reference sequence).

The chain employs TRBV7-3 and TRBJ2-7, with a tentative D call TRBD1 (5 bases). Germline V CDR1 and CDR2: SGHTA, FQGTGA. Trimming took 2 bases from V and 0 from J, leaving 14 bases between them. This CDR3 is built from 16 residues. The CDR3 region has the DNA TGTGCCAGCAGCTTACTTCCAGGGATAAGCTCCTACGAGCAGTACTTC. Translating it yields CASSLLPGISSYEQYF.

The V call is TRBV11-2, the J call TRBJ2-7; 10 bases are a match to TRBD2. This CDR3 spans 18 amino acids. The V gene's germline CDR1 is SGHAT and CDR2 FQNNGV. V shed 5 bases, J shed 3 bases, and the junction held 16 bases outside the gene matches. CDR3 region: CASSIVASLAGKYYEQYF. The CDR3 nucleotides are TGTGCCAGCAGCATAGTAGCCTCACTAGCGGGGAAGTACTACGAGCAGTACTTC. Using reference TRBV11-2 and TRBJ2-7 for the parts outside the CDR3, the full variable domain is EAGVAQSPRYKIIEKRQSVAFWCNPISGHATLYWYQQILGQGPKLLIQFQNNGVVDDSQLPKDRFSAERLKGVDSTLKIQPAKLEDSAVYLCASSIVASLAGKYYEQYFGPGTRLTVT.

The rearrangement joins TRBV7-9 to TRBJ1-5, with a possible D match to TRBD1 (6 bases). Trimming took 5 bases from V and 0 from J, leaving 11 bases between them. The CDR3 is made up of 15 amino acids. Germline loops: CDR1 SEHNR, CDR2 FQNEAQ (reference sequence). The CDR3 DNA is TGTGCCAGCAGCAAGACAGGCAATAGCAATCAGCCCCAGCATTTT. Translated, it gives CASSKTGNSNQPQHF.